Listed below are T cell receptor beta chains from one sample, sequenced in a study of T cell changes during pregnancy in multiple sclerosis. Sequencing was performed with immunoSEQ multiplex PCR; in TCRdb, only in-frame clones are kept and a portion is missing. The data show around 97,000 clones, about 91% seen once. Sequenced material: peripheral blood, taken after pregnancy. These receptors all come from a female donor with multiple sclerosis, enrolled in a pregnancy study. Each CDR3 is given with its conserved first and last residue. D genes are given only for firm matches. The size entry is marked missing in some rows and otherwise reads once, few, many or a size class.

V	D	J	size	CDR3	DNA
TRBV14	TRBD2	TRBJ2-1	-	CASSQTLAGTQFF	TGTGCCAGCAGCCAAACCTTAGCGGGGACTCAGTTCTTC
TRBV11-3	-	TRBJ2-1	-	CASSSGAPYNEQFF	TGTGCCAGCAGCTCCGGAGCCCCCTACAATGAGCAGTTCTTC
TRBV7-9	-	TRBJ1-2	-	CASRPRDKPLLYGYTF	TGTGCCAGCAGACCCCGCGACAAGCCCCTCCTCTATGGCTACACCTTC
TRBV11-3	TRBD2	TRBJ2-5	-	CASSRGGETQYF	TGTGCCAGCAGCCGGGGAGGGGAGACCCAGTACTTC
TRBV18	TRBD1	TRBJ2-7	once	CASSPPIDLRRQGNHEQYF	TGTGCCAGCTCACCACCAATCGACCTTCGGAGACAGGGCAACCACGAGCAGTACTTC
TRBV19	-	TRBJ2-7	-	CASNPPSPMRGLFLYEQYF	TGTGCCAGCAATCCCCCTAGTCCGATGCGGGGCCTTTTCCTCTACGAGCAGTACTTC
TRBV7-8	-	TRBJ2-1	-	CASSWGLRHEQFF	TGTGCCAGCAGCTGGGGACTGAGACACGAGCAGTTCTTC
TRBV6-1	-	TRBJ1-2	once	CADDAGDYGYTF	TGTGCTGACGACGCAGGGGACTATGGCTACACCTTC
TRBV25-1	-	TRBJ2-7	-	CASIKGGTSYEQYF	TGTGCCAGCATTAAGGGGGGGACTTCCTACGAGCAGTACTTC
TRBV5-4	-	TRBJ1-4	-	CASSLAGGELFF	TGTGCCAGCAGCTTGGCCGGGGGGGAACTGTTTTTT
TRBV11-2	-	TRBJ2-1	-	CASSLGWGESWNEQFF	TGTGCCAGCAGCTTAGGCTGGGGGGAGAGTTGGAATGAGCAGTTCTTC
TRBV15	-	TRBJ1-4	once	CATSTRTPGEKLFF	TGTGCCACCAGCACCCGGACACCCGGGGAAAAACTGTTTTTT
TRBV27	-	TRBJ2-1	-	CASSLWAGGNEQFF	TGTGCCAGCAGTTTATGGGCCGGGGGCAATGAGCAGTTCTTC
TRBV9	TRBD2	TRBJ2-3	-	CASSAPSTSGGIDTQYF	TGTGCCAGCAGCGCCCCCTCGACTAGCGGGGGAATAGATACGCAGTATTTT
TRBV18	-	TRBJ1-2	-	CASSQLPTQNYGYTF	TGTGCCAGCTCACAGCTCCCAACCCAAAACTATGGCTACACCTTC